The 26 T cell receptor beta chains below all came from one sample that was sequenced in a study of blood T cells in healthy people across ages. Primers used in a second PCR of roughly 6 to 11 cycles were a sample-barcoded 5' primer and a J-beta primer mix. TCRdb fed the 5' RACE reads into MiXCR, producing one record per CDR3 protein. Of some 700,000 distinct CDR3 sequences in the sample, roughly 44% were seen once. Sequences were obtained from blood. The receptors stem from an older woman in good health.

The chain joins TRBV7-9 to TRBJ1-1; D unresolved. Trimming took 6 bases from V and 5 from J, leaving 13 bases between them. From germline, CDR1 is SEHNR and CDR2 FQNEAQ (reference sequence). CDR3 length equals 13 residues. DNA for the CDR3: TGTGCCAGCAGTCAAACCGTAGGTACTGAAGCTTTCTTT. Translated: CASSQTVGTEAFF.

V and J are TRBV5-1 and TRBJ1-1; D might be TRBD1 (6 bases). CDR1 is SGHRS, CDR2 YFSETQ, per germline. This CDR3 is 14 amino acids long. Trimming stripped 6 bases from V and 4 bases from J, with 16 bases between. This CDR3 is CASTQAGGFTEAFF. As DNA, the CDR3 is TGCGCCAGCACCCAAGCCGGGGGCTTCACTGAAGCTTTCTTT.

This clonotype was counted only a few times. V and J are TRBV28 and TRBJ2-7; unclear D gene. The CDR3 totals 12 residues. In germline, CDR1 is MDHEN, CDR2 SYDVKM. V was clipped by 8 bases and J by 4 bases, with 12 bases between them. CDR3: CASQSYEYEQYF. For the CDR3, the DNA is TGTGCCAGCCAGAGCTACGAGTACGAGCAGTACTTC.

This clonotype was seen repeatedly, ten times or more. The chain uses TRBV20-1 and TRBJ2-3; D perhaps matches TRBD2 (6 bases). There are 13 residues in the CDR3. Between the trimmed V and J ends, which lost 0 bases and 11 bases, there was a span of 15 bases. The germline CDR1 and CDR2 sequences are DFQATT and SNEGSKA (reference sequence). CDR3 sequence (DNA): TGCAGTGCTAGAGATCGGGAGTCCCTCGTGCAGTATTTT. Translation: CSARDRESLVQYF.

CDR3 bases: TGCAGTGCTGGAGGGACTAGCGGCCTCACAGATACGCAGTATTTT. Its translation is CSAGGTSGLTDTQYF. This chain links TRBV20-1 with TRBJ2-3; 11 bases line up with TRBD2. This CDR3 has 15 amino acids. The V and J ends lost 5 bases and 2 bases, in that order; junction bases with no gene match: 6. CDR1 and CDR2 (germline): DFQATT, SNEGSKA (reference sequence).

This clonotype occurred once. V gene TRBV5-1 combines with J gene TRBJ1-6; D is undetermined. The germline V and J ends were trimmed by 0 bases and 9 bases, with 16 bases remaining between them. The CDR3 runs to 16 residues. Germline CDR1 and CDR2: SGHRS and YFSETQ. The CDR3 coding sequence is TGCGCCAGCAGCTTGGCCGAGGGAGGGCTTGGTTCACCCCTCCACTTT. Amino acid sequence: CASSLAEGGLGSPLHF. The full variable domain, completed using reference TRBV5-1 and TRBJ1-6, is KAGVTQTPRYLIKTRGQQVTLSCSPISGHRSVSWYQQTPGQGLQFLFEYFSETQRNKGNFPGRFSGRQFSNSRSEMNVSTLELGDSALYLCASSLAEGGLGSPLHFGNGTRLTVT.

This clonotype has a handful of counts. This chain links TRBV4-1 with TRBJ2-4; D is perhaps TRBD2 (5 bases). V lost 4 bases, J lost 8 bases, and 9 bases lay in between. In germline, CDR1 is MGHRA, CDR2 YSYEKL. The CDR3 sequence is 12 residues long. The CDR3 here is CASSRDGDIQYF. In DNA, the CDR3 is TGCGCCAGCAGCCGAGACGGGGACATTCAGTACTTC.

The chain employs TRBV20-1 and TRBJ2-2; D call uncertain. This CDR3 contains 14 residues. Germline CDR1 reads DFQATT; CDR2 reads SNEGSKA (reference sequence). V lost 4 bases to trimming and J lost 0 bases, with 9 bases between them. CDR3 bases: TGCAGTGCTACAAGACCCTCGAACACCGGGGAGCTGTTTTTT. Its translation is CSATRPSNTGELFF.

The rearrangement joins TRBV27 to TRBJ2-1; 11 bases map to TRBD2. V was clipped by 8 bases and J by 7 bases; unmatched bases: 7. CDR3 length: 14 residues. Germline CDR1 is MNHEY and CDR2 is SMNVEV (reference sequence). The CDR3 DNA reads TGTGCCAGCCATAGCGGGAGGGCCGGAAATGAGCAGTTCTTC. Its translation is CASHSGRAGNEQFF.

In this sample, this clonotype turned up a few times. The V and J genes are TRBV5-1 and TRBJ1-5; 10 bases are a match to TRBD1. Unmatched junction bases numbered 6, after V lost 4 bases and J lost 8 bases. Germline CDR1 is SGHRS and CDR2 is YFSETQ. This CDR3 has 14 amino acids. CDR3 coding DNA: TGCGCCAGCAGCCCCGGGACAGGGGATGAGCCCCAGCATTTT. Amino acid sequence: CASSPGTGDEPQHF.

The DNA for the CDR3 is TGTGCCAGCTCTCCGCCAGGGGCGGGGGGGGCCAGTGAGCAGTTCTTC. Its translation is CASSPPGAGGASEQFF. The chain carries TRBV18 and TRBJ2-1, with 9 bases that match TRBD2. CDR1 and CDR2 from the germline V gene are KGHSH and LQKENI. The junction had 15 bases not matched to a gene; V was cut back by 6 bases and J by 9 bases. The CDR3 runs to 16 residues.

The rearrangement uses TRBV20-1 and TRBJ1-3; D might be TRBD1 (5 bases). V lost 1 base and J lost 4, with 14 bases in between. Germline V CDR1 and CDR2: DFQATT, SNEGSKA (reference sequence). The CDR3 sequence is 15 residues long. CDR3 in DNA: TGCAGTGCTAGAGGGACATCGGGTCCCGGAAACACCATATATTTT. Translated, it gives CSARGTSGPGNTIYF.

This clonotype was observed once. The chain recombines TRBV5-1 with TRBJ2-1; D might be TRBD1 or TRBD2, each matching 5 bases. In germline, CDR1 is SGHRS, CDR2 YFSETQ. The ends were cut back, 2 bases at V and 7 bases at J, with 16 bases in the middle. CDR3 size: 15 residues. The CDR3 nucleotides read TGCGCCAGCAGCTTAAACCAGGGAGAGAGGAATGAGCAGTTCTTC. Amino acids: CASSLNQGERNEQFF.

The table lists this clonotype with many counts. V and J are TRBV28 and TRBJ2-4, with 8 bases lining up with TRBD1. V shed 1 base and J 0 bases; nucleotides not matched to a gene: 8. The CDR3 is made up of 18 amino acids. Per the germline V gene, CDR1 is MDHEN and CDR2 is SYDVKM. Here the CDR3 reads CASSLSRQGALAKNIQYF. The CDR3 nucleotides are TGTGCCAGCAGTTTATCCCGGCAGGGGGCCTTAGCCAAAAACATTCAGTACTTC. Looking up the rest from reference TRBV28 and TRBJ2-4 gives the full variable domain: DVKVTQSSRYLVKRTGEKVFLECVQDMDHENMFWYRQDPGLGLRLIYFSYDVKMKEKGDIPEGYSVSREKKERFSLILESASTNQTSMYLCASSLSRQGALAKNIQYFGAGTRLSVL.

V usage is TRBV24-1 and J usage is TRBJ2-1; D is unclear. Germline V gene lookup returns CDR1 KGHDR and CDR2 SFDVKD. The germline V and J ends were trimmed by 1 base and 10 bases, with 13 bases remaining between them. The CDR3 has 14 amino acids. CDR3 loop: CATSDFDKSGEQFF. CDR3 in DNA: TGTGCCACCAGTGATTTCGACAAGAGTGGGGAGCAGTTCTTC.

The CDR3 is CASSQLAGGLLTDTQYF. The CDR3 nucleotides are TGTGCCAGCAGTCAACTAGCGGGAGGGCTCTTGACAGATACGCAGTATTTT. The chain employs TRBV12-3 or TRBV12-4 and TRBJ2-3; TRBD2 matches at 13 bases. J gave up 3 bases and V 5 bases, and 8 bases lay outside the gene matches. CDR3 length: 17 residues.

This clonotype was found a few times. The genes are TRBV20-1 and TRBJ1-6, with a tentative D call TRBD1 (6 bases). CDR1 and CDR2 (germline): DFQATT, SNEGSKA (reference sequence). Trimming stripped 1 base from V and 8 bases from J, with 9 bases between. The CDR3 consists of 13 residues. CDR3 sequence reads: CSARATGDSPLHF. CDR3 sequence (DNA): TGCAGTGCTAGAGCGACAGGTGATTCACCCCTCCACTTT.

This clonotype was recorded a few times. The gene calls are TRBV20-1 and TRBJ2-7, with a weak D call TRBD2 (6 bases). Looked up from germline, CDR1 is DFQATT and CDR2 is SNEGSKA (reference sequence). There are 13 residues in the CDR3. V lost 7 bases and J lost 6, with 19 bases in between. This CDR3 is CSVSGRREIEQYF. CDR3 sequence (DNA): TGCAGTGTTTCCGGGAGAAGAGAAATCGAGCAGTACTTC.

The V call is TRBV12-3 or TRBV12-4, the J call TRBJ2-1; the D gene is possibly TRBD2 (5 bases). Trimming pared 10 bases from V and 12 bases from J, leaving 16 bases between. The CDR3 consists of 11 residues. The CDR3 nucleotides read TGTGCCAATGGAGGCCCCAGTGGGCAGTTCTTC. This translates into CANGGPSGQFF.

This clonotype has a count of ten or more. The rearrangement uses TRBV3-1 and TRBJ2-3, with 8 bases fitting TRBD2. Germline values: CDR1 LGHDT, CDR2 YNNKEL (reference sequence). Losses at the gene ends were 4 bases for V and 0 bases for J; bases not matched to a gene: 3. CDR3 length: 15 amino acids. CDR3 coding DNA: TGTGCCAGCAGCCTCAGCGGGGGTAGCACAGATACGCAGTATTTT. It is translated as CASSLSGGSTDTQYF.

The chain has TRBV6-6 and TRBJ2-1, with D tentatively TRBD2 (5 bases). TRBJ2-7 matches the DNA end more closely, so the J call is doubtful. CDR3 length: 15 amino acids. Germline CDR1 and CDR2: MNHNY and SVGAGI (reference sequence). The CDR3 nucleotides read TGTGCCAGCATGTCTTTCAGCGGCGACTCCTACGAGCAGTACTTC. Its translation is CASMSFSGDSYEQYF.

CDR3 sequence: CASSQTVDRLSAFF. The CDR3 DNA is TGCGCCAGCAGCCAGACGGTCGACAGGCTTTCGGCTTTCTTT. J is TRBJ1-1 and V is TRBV4-3; a possible D gene is TRBD1 (6 bases). CDR1 LGHNA and CDR2 YSLEER come from the germline V gene. Between the trimmed V and J ends, which lost 3 bases and 11 bases, there was a span of 19 bases. The CDR3 contains 14 residues.

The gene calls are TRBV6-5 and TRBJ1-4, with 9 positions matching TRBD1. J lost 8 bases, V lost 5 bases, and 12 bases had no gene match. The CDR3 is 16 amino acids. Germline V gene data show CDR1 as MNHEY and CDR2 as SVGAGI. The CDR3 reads CASSQTGQGLGEKLFF. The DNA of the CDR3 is TGTGCCAGCAGTCAGACTGGACAGGGGTTGGGAGAAAAACTGTTTTTT.

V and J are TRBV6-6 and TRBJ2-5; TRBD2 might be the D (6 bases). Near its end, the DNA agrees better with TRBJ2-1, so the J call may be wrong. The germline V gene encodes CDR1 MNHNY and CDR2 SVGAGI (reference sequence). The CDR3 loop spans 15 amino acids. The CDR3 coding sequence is TGTGCCAGCAGCGCCCCCGGGGAGGCACAAGAGACCCAGTTCTTC. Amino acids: CASSAPGEAQETQFF.

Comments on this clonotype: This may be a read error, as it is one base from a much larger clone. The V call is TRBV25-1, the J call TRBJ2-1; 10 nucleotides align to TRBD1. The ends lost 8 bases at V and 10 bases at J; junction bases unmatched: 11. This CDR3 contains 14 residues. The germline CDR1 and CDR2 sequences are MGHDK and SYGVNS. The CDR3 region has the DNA TGTGCCAGCGATGGACAGGGGGTTTCCTACGAGCAGTTCTTC. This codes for CASDGQGVSYEQFF. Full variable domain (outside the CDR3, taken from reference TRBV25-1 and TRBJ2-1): EADIYQTPRYLVIGTGKKITLECSQTMGHDKMYWYQQDPGMELHLIHYSYGVNSTEKGDLSSESTVSRIRTEHFPLTLESARPSHTSQYLCASDGQGVSYEQFFGPGTRLTVL.

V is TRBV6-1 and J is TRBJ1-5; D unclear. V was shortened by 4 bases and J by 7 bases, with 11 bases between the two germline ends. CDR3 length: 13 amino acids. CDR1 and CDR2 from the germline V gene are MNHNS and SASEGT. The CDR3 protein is CASSGSVGQPQHF. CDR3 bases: TGTGCCAGCAGTGGAAGCGTAGGGCAGCCCCAGCATTTT.